Each of the 19 T cell receptor beta chains below was sequenced from the same sample in a study of glioma-infiltrating T cells. Using RNA template, CDR3s of TCR alpha and beta were amplified with iRepertoire arm-PCR. TCRdb re-analysed the multiplex PCR reads in MiXCR, keeping a single row per CDR3 protein. The sample lists under 150,000 distinct CDR3 sequences, approximately 24% occurring once. The sequenced material came from glioma tissue, nonneoplastic brain tissue, or PBMCs (not recorded which). These receptors were obtained from a human donor with low-grade glioma or glioblastoma, undergoing nonglioma brain surgery, or in good health (not recorded which).

This clonotype was seen more than once but under ten times. The rearrangement links TRBV28 to TRBJ1-2, with TRBD1 identical over 7 bases. Germline CDR1 reads MDHEN; CDR2 reads SYDVKM. The CDR3 has 15 residues. The V and J ends lost 7 bases and 5 bases, in that order; junction bases with no gene match: 13. As DNA, the CDR3 is TGTGCCAGCACTATAGGGGGCGGCTCGCTATATGGCTACACCTTC. It specifies CASTIGGGSLYGYTF.

Many counts were recorded for this clonotype. Its ends do not fully match the called genes, so a read error is possible. The genes are TRBV7-9 and TRBJ2-1, with 12 nucleotides matching TRBD2. This CDR3 has 12 residues. Looked up from germline, CDR1 is SEHNR and CDR2 is FQNEAQ (reference sequence). The CDR3 region has the DNA TGTGCCAGCAGCCTAGTCTCTAGCGGGGGGGAATTC. It is translated as CASSLVSSGGEF.

A note on this clonotype: A much larger clonotype is one base distant, so this may be a read error. The rearrangement links TRBV25-1 to TRBJ2-2; D is perhaps TRBD1 or TRBD2 (5 bases each). CDR3 length: 14 amino acids. The V gene's germline CDR1 is MGHDK and CDR2 SYGVNS. The CDR3 loop is CASSEPGTTEELFF. The CDR3 DNA follows: TGTGCCAGCAGTGAGCCCGGGACGACCGAGGAGCTGTTTTTT.

This clonotype has more than one count but fewer than ten. The chain links TRBV11-2 to TRBJ2-3; TRBD2 matches 7 bases. CDR1 is SGHAT and CDR2 is FQNNGV in the germline V gene. CDR3 length equals 16 residues. The junction had 17 bases not matched to a gene; V was cut back by 5 bases and J by 9 bases. The chain's CDR3 is CASSAVAGPYHTTQYF. For the CDR3, the DNA is TGTGCCAGCAGCGCTGTAGCGGGCCCTTACCATACCACGCAGTATTTT.

The chain employs TRBV5-1 and TRBJ2-5; D might be TRBD1 (5 bases). The germline V gene has CDR1 SGHRS and CDR2 YFSETQ. The CDR3 extends over 15 amino acids. V dropped 0 bases and J dropped 2 bases, with 11 bases sitting between them. The CDR3 sequence: CASSLAQGWQETQYF. CDR3 in DNA: TGCGCCAGCAGCTTGGCCCAGGGTTGGCAAGAGACCCAGTACTTC.

Ten or more counts support this clonotype. The V and J genes are TRBV6-2 or TRBV6-3 and TRBJ2-7; D may be TRBD1 (5 bases). In germline, CDR1 is MNHEY, CDR2 SVGEGT. The V and J ends lost 6 bases and 0 bases respectively, with 12 bases between them. The CDR3 sequence is 14 residues long. DNA for the CDR3: TGTGCCAGCAGCTCGGTCAGGGACTCCTACGAGCAGTACGTC. It yields the protein CASSSVRDSYEQYV.

The chain uses TRBV20-1 and TRBJ1-4; a weak D match, TRBD1 (6 bases). Germline V gene data show CDR1 as DFQATT and CDR2 as SNEGSKA (reference sequence). Trimming shortened V by 5 bases and J by 5 bases, and 15 bases separated the two germline ends. CDR3 length: 14 residues. The DNA for the CDR3 is TGCAGTGCTGTCTACTACAGGGCGAATGAAAAACTGTTTTTT. As protein: CSAVYYRANEKLFF.

The sample holds many counts of this clonotype. The chain employs TRBV14 and TRBJ1-1; 7 bases line up with TRBD1. J gave up 2 bases and V 9 bases, and 6 bases lay outside the gene matches. CDR3 length: 13 residues. The germline V gene has CDR1 SGHDN and CDR2 FVKESK. DNA for the CDR3: TGTGCCAGTCTACAGGGGCGAAACACTGAAGCTTTCTTT. It translates to CASLQGRNTEAFF.

This chain links TRBV14 with TRBJ2-1, with D perhaps TRBD1 (5 bases). V gave up 0 bases and J gave up 8 bases, with 8 bases separating them. Looked up from germline, CDR1 is SGHDN and CDR2 is FVKESK. The CDR3 contains 13 residues. This CDR3 reads CASSQDPRDEQFF. CDR3 nucleotides: TGTGCCAGCAGCCAAGATCCCAGGGATGAGCAGTTCTTC.

This rearrangement joins TRBV2 to TRBJ2-6; TRBD2 might be the D (5 bases). Trimming stripped 6 bases from V and 0 bases from J, with 12 bases between. Germline-derived CDR1 and CDR2 are SNHLY and FYNNEI. This CDR3 region has 16 residues. CDR3 bases: TGTGCCAGCAGCCAGGCGGGCATCTCTGGGGCCAACGTCCTGACTTTC. Its protein is CASSQAGISGANVLTF.

For the CDR3, the DNA is TGTGCCAGCAGTTTATCAGCCCGGCCGCGACACACCTTC. Translating gives CASSLSARPRHTF. The rearrangement joins TRBV12-3 or TRBV12-4 to TRBJ1-2; unclear D gene. Trimming pared 2 bases from V and 12 bases from J, leaving 16 bases between. CDR3 length: 13 amino acids.

This clonotype was counted ten times or more. The V and J genes are TRBV27 and TRBJ2-7; 7 bases fit TRBD1. Trimming removed 0 bases from V and 2 bases from J; junction bases left unmatched: 1. Germline CDR1 MNHEY, CDR2 SMNVEV (reference sequence). The CDR3 contains 14 residues. The CDR3: CASSLSGGTYEQYV. For the CDR3, the DNA is TGTGCCAGCAGTTTATCAGGGGGCACCTACGAGCAGTACGTC.

The table lists this clonotype with many counts. The chain uses TRBV29-1 and TRBJ1-3; D gene uncertain. The ends were cut back, 6 bases at V and 0 bases at J, with 3 bases in the middle. The germline gives CDR1 SQVTM, CDR2 ANQGSEA. This CDR3 is built from 11 residues. CDR3 DNA: TGCAGCGTCGTCTCTGGAAACACCATATATTTT. Its translation: CSVVSGNTIYF.

This sequence joins TRBV7-9 and TRBJ1-2, with unresolved D. The CDR3 loop spans 15 amino acids. CDR1 SEHNR and CDR2 FQNEAQ come from the germline V gene (reference sequence). Trimming cost V 1 base and J 4 bases, with 13 bases left between them. This CDR3 reads CASSLEATPAYGYTF. CDR3 coding DNA: TGTGCCAGCAGCTTAGAGGCGACTCCCGCCTATGGCTACACCTTC.

This clonotype was seen a few times. This rearrangement joins TRBV14 to TRBJ1-2; a weak D match, TRBD1 (5 bases). CDR3 size: 17 residues. The germline CDR1 and CDR2 sequences are SGHDN and FVKESK. Between the trimmed V and J ends, which lost 4 bases and 1 base, there was a span of 19 bases. CDR3 nucleotides: TGTGCCAGCAGCCCCACCTGGGGCGGAACCAGTAACTATGGCTACACCTTC. Translation: CASSPTWGGTSNYGYTF.

The table lists this clonotype with many counts. The genes are TRBV20-1 and TRBJ2-3, with D hard to call. The germline V and J ends were trimmed by 5 bases and 4 bases, with 10 bases remaining between them. Looked up from germline, CDR1 is DFQATT and CDR2 is SNEGSKA (reference sequence). The CDR3 covers 12 residues. The CDR3 sequence is CSAQRSADTQYF. The CDR3 DNA is TGCAGTGCTCAGAGATCGGCAGATACGCAGTATTTT.

The chain recombines TRBV28 with TRBJ1-3; D is unresolved. CDR1 is MDHEN, CDR2 SYDVKM, per germline. The length of the CDR3 is 16 residues. The germline V and J ends were trimmed by 5 bases and 0 bases, with 14 bases remaining between them. CDR3 nucleotide sequence: TGTGCCAGCAGTCCTGCCCGGCAGAACTCTGGAAACACCATATATTTT. This gives the protein CASSPARQNSGNTIYF.

This clonotype was found a few times. This chain links TRBV12-3 or TRBV12-4 with TRBJ1-5; tentative D call: TRBD1 (6 bases). The CDR3 runs to 13 residues. V lost 6 bases and J 9 bases, leaving 15 bases between the germline ends. This CDR3 reads CASRDSSGRPQHF. In DNA form, the CDR3 reads TGTGCCAGCAGGGACAGCTCGGGACGGCCCCAGCATTTT.

The J gene is TRBJ1-5, the V gene TRBV18; D is unclear. CDR3 length: 13 amino acids. CDR1 is KGHSH, CDR2 LQKENI, per germline. Trimming removed 3 bases at V and 6 bases at J, with 9 bases between. CDR3 DNA: TGTGCCAGCTCACCCTCCGTGGGTCAGCCCCAGCATTTT. This encodes CASSPSVGQPQHF.